What follows are 13 T cell receptor beta chains derived from one specimen sequenced in a study of neoadjuvant nivolumab and ipilimumab in lung cancer. Some clones are missing from TCRdb's copy, which holds only in-frame ones; the method was immunoSEQ multiplex PCR. The top ten clones hold roughly 1.4% of a sample with 3,000 to 4,500 clones, over 70% of them seen once. The sequencing used peripheral blood, collected after neoadjuvant nivolumab, alone or with ipilimumab, at or shortly before surgery. The receptors here all came from an adult with non-small cell lung cancer.

The V and J genes are TRBV7-3 and TRBJ2-6; D is possibly TRBD1 (5 bases). V was shortened by 5 bases and J by 12 bases, with 14 bases between the two germline ends. This CDR3 has 13 residues. Looked up from germline, CDR1 is SGHTA and CDR2 is FQGTGA. In nucleotides, the CDR3 is TGTGCCAGCAGCCAGTCGACAGCAACCGTCCTGACTTTC. The encoded protein is CASSQSTATVLTF.

This chain uses TRBV2 with TRBJ2-7; 9 bases align to TRBD1. The CDR3 runs to 14 residues. Germline CDR1 SNHLY, CDR2 FYNNEI. Unmatched junction bases numbered 6, after V lost 7 bases and J lost 2 bases. CDR3 in DNA: TGTGCCAGCAAGGGACAGGGAAACACCTACGAGCAGTACTTC. As protein: CASKGQGNTYEQYF.

The gene calls are TRBV2 and TRBJ2-1; 11 nucleotides match TRBD1. The CDR3 has 18 residues. Germline loops: CDR1 SNHLY, CDR2 FYNNEI. V lost 6 bases and J lost 10; bases outside the gene matches: 20. The CDR3 coding sequence is TGTGCCAGCAGGTTCGGGACAGGGGGTAGCGGGGGCCGCTGGGAGCAGTTCTTC. This translates into CASRFGTGGSGGRWEQFF.

The count of this clone is one. This chain connects TRBV6-5 to TRBJ2-7; no clear D. This CDR3 has 14 amino acids. Looked up from germline, CDR1 is MNHEY and CDR2 is SVGAGI. V was pared by 6 bases and J by 0 bases, with 12 bases between. CDR3 sequence (DNA): TGTGCCAGCAGATATGGACCGGACTCCTACGAGCAGTACTTC. The encoded protein is CASRYGPDSYEQYF.

V gene TRBV6-1 combines with J gene TRBJ1-5; no definite D call. The CDR3 is 16 residues long. Trimming stripped 4 bases from V and 0 bases from J, with 13 bases between. The germline gives CDR1 MNHNS, CDR2 SASEGT. The CDR3 sequence is CASSAYRADSNQPQHF. The CDR3, as DNA: TGTGCCAGCAGTGCCTACAGAGCGGATAGCAATCAGCCCCAGCATTTT.

The gene calls are TRBV6-1 and TRBJ2-2; 10 bases fit TRBD2. The V segment lost 3 bases and the J segment 4 bases; nucleotides outside the gene matches: 2. Germline values: CDR1 MNHNS, CDR2 SASEGT. This CDR3 is built from 15 residues. The CDR3 region has the DNA TGTGCCAGCAGTGATTTAGCGGGAGGCACCGGGGAGCTGTTTTTT. Translated: CASSDLAGGTGELFF.

The chain couples TRBV5-8 to TRBJ2-3; D may be TRBD1 (5 bases). V gave up 0 bases and J gave up 4 bases, with 12 bases separating them. The CDR3 has 15 amino acids. Per the germline V gene, CDR1 is SGHTS and CDR2 is YDEGEE. The CDR3 DNA is TGTGCCAGCAGCTTGGTGGCAGGGCCAGCAGATACGCAGTATTTT. Translated, it gives CASSLVAGPADTQYF.

The chain recombines TRBV18 with TRBJ1-1; 11 nucleotides align to TRBD1. The CDR3 has 14 residues. Germline V lookup: CDR1 KGHSH, CDR2 LQKENI. Trimming cost V 6 bases and J 6 bases; bases outside gene matches: 6. The CDR3 DNA sequence: TGTGCCAGCTCGTCCGGGACAGGGGGAGCTGAAGCTTTCTTT. Its protein product is CASSSGTGGAEAFF. The full variable domain, rest sourced from reference TRBV18 and TRBJ1-1, is NAGVMQNPRHLVRRRGQEARLRCSPMKGHSHVYWYRQLPEEGLKFMVYLQKENIIDESGMPKERFSAEFPKEGPSILRIQQVVRGDSAAYFCASSSGTGGAEAFFGQGTRLTVV.

The V gene is TRBV7-2, the J gene TRBJ1-5; D possibly corresponds to TRBD1 (5 bases). V lost 5 bases to trimming and J lost 6 bases, with 11 bases between them. CDR1 is SGHTA and CDR2 is FQGNSA in the germline V gene. This CDR3 is 13 amino acids long. The CDR3 coding sequence is TGTGCCAGCAGCGTCGGGGGGGGTCAGCCCCAGCATTTT. Translating it yields CASSVGGGQPQHF.

This CDR3 is CASSLPGASTDTQYF. In DNA form, the CDR3 reads TGTGCCAGCAGCTTGCCGGGGGCAAGCACAGATACGCAGTATTTT. The chain joins TRBV5-5 to TRBJ2-3; D possibly uses TRBD1 or TRBD2 (6 bases each). Trimming took 1 base from V and 0 from J, leaving 9 bases between them. The germline V gene encodes CDR1 SGHKS and CDR2 YYEKEE (reference sequence). This CDR3 contains 15 residues.

The V gene is TRBV7-9, the J gene TRBJ2-1, with 8 bases matching TRBD1. The CDR3 contains 16 residues. Germline trimming cut 5 bases from V and 13 bases from J; bases unmatched to any gene: 19. CDR1 is SEHNR, CDR2 FQNEAQ, per germline (reference sequence). In DNA form, the CDR3 reads TGTGCCAGCAGCCCTCGGACAGGGTCGGAGGGGGCAGGACAGTTCTTC. Its translation: CASSPRTGSEGAGQFF.

The chain links TRBV19 to TRBJ2-7; the D call may be TRBD1 or TRBD2 (5 bases each). The CDR3 is 14 residues long. Trimming shortened V by 1 base and J by 2 bases, and 9 bases separated the two germline ends. In germline, CDR1 is LNHDA, CDR2 SQIVND (reference sequence). CDR3 sequence: CASSIGGTPYEQYF. As DNA, the CDR3 is TGTGCCAGTAGTATAGGTGGGACCCCCTACGAGCAGTACTTC.

The sample holds a few counts of this clone. This chain connects TRBV30 to TRBJ2-5, with D unclear. Germline assignment: CDR1 GTSNPN and CDR2 SVGIG (reference sequence). This CDR3 contains 11 residues. V was shortened by 3 bases and J by 2 bases, with 4 bases between the two germline ends. The CDR3 here is CAWSLQETQYF. The CDR3 DNA is TGTGCCTGGAGCCTGCAAGAGACCCAGTACTTC.